Following are 14 T cell receptor beta chains from one sample sequenced in a study of blood T cell repertoires in COVID-19. Sequenced by immunoSEQ multiplex PCR; TCRdb stores in-frame clones only, minus some. The sample carries about 67,000 clones, approximately 87% recorded once. The sequencing input was peripheral blood. The receptor set was obtained from a man aged 45 to 65 with active COVID-19.

The V gene is TRBV5-1, the J gene TRBJ2-1; 11 positions match TRBD2. Germline values: CDR1 SGHRS, CDR2 YFSETQ. There are 16 residues in the CDR3. The V segment lost 4 bases and the J segment 4 bases; nucleotides outside the gene matches: 7. The CDR3 sequence: CASSGGTSGSYNEQFF. CDR3 nucleotide sequence: TGCGCCAGCAGCGGGGGGACTAGCGGTTCTTACAATGAGCAGTTCTTC. Based on the CDR3 plus reference TRBV5-1 and TRBJ2-1, the full variable domain is KAGVTQTPRYLIKTRGQQVTLSCSPISGHRSVSWYQQTPGQGLQFLFEYFSETQRNKGNFPGRFSGRQFSNSRSEMNVSTLELGDSALYLCASSGGTSGSYNEQFFGPGTRLTVL.

J is TRBJ1-2 and V is TRBV6-5; 7 bases map to TRBD1. Trimming at V came to 2 bases and at J to 0 bases, leaving 6 bases not matched to a gene. The CDR3 sequence is 16 residues long. Germline lookup yields CDR1 MNHEY and CDR2 SVGAGI. As DNA, the CDR3 is TGTGCCAGCAGTTACATCGGGACAGACTCTAACTATGGCTACACCTTC. This gives the protein CASSYIGTDSNYGYTF.

The gene calls are TRBV18 and TRBJ1-2; D is ambiguous. In germline, CDR1 is KGHSH, CDR2 LQKENI. The CDR3 loop spans 14 amino acids. Trimming stripped 0 bases from V and 7 bases from J, with 12 bases between. As DNA, the CDR3 is TGTGCCAGCTCACCACCGTCAGTTACGGGTGGCTACACCTTC. It codes for CASSPPSVTGGYTF.

This clone was found once. This chain links TRBV6-4 with TRBJ2-3, with a possible D match to TRBD2 (5 bases). Trimming removed 2 bases at V and 0 bases at J, with 6 bases between. From germline, CDR1 is MRHNA and CDR2 SNTAGT. The CDR3 runs 14 residues. The CDR3 bases are TGTGCCAGCAGTGACGGCGGGAGCACAGATACGCAGTATTTT. This translates into CASSDGGSTDTQYF.

This clone was observed a handful of times. In the same sample, other DNA sequences code for this CDR3. This chain connects TRBV9 to TRBJ2-1; weak D call: TRBD2 (5 bases). The germline CDR1 and CDR2 sequences are SGDLS and YYNGEE. V was trimmed by 0 bases and J by 6 bases, leaving 7 bases between them. The CDR3 is 13 residues long. CDR3 loop: CASSVGERNEQFF. The CDR3 nucleotides read TGTGCCAGCAGCGTAGGGGAGCGCAATGAGCAGTTCTTC.

The genes are TRBV11-3 and TRBJ2-4; 7 bases fit TRBD1. The V gene end was trimmed by 5 bases and the J gene end by 4 bases; junction bases not matched to a gene: 8. The CDR3 is 15 amino acids. Germline CDR1 reads SGHNT; CDR2 reads YENEEA. The CDR3: CASSAWTGGKNIQYF. CDR3 DNA sequence: TGTGCCAGCAGCGCCTGGACAGGAGGTAAAAACATTCAGTACTTC.

This chain joins TRBV2 and TRBJ2-1, with TRBD1 matching 8 bases. Germline CDR1 reads SNHLY; CDR2 reads FYNNEI. V lost 6 bases to trimming and J lost 5 bases; unmatched junction nucleotides: 18. This CDR3 has 18 residues. The CDR3 spells CASRRVPGQVSSDNEQFF. The CDR3 region has the DNA TGTGCCAGCAGGAGAGTCCCGGGACAGGTTTCCTCGGACAATGAGCAGTTCTTC.

This clone was counted a few times. V and J are TRBV5-4 and TRBJ2-5, with TRBD2 matching 10 bases. V shed 2 bases and J 5 bases; nucleotides not matched to a gene: 6. Germline assignment: CDR1 SGHNT and CDR2 YYREEE (reference sequence). The CDR3 sequence is 15 residues long. The CDR3 nucleotides are TGTGCCAGCAGCTTCAGTCTAGCGGGAGTTGAGACCCAGTACTTC. It codes for CASSFSLAGVETQYF.

This clone was counted once. The CDR3 here is CASSLTRGGLAYNEQFF. In nucleotides, the CDR3 is TGTGCCAGCAGCTTAACGAGGGGTGGACTAGCATACAATGAGCAGTTCTTC. J is TRBJ2-1 and V is TRBV7-3; 8 nucleotides align to TRBD2. This CDR3 is built from 17 residues. V gave up 0 bases and J gave up 4 bases; unmatched junction bases: 8. The germline gives CDR1 SGHTA, CDR2 FQGTGA.

This chain connects TRBV28 to TRBJ1-2, with no clear D. The V gene's germline CDR1 is MDHEN and CDR2 SYDVKM. The CDR3 covers 13 residues. V was clipped by 6 bases and J by 4 bases, with 12 bases between them. The CDR3 DNA sequence: TGTGCCAGCAGCCCACGCGGGAGCTATGGCTACACCTTC. Its translation is CASSPRGSYGYTF.

CDR3 region: CASSLGAGWFTGELFF. In DNA form, the CDR3 reads TGTGCCAGCAGTTTAGGGGCAGGTTGGTTCACCGGGGAGCTGTTTTTT. The chain combines TRBV27 with TRBJ2-2; perhaps TRBD1 as D (5 bases). This CDR3 is built from 16 residues. V was cut by 2 bases and J by 4 bases, with 14 bases left in between. Germline CDR1 and CDR2: MNHEY and SMNVEV (reference sequence).

The chain joins TRBV27 to TRBJ1-2; 9 bases map to TRBD1. This CDR3 has 16 residues. Germline assignment: CDR1 MNHEY and CDR2 SMNVEV (reference sequence). V was clipped by 6 bases and J by 7 bases; unmatched bases: 15. This CDR3 reads CASRPGQGGKVGGYTF. CDR3 DNA sequence: TGTGCCAGCAGACCGGGACAGGGCGGGAAGGTCGGTGGCTACACCTTC.

The rearrangement uses TRBV28 and TRBJ2-7, with D perhaps TRBD1 (5 bases). Trimming cost V 6 bases and J 4 bases, with 10 bases left between them. This CDR3 has 12 amino acids. Germline V gene lookup returns CDR1 MDHEN and CDR2 SYDVKM. DNA of the CDR3: TGTGCCAGCAGCCTGACAGAATACGAGCAGTACTTC. It is translated as CASSLTEYEQYF.

This rearrangement joins TRBV9 to TRBJ2-7; TRBD1 matches 10 bases. The CDR3 sequence is 15 residues long. Germline CDR1 is SGDLS and CDR2 is YYNGEE. V was clipped by 5 bases and J by 7 bases; unmatched bases: 12. This CDR3 reads CASSRGSGTGDEQYF. In DNA, the CDR3 is TGTGCCAGCAGTCGCGGCTCCGGGACAGGGGATGAGCAGTACTTC.